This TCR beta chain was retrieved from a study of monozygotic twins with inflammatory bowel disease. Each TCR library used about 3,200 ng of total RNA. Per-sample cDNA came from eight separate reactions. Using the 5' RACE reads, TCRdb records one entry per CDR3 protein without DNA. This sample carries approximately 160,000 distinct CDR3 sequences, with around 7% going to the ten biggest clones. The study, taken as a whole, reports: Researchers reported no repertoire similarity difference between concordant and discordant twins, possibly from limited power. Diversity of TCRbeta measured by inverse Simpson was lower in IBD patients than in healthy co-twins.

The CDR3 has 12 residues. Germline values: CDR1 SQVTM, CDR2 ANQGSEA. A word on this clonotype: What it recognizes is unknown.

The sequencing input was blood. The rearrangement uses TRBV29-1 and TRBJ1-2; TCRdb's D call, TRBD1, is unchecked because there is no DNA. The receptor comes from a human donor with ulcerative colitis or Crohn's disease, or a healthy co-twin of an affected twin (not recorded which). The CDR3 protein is CSAPATAYGYTF.